The following is a T cell receptor (beta chain) sequence with its context. Produced via immunoSEQ multiplex PCR; TCRdb's table is partial and in-frame only. This table holds over 100,000 clones, roughly 83% found once. The V and J ends lost 4 bases and 7 bases respectively, with 11 bases between them. The CDR3 spans 13 residues. Germline V lookup: CDR1 MNHEY, CDR2 SVGAGI. This sample was included in a study of blood T cell repertoires in COVID-19. On the study more broadly: Sources were T cells, B-cell-depleted T cells, or PBMCs; the material itself was cDNA or gDNA.

The chain links TRBV6-5 to TRBJ1-3; weak D call: TRBD1 (5 bases). The material sequenced was peripheral blood. The origin of this receptor is a woman in her sixties or seventies with acute or convalescent COVID-19. In DNA form, the CDR3 reads TGTGCCAGCAGTTCAGGGTTGACCAACACCATATATTTT. Encoded protein: CASSSGLTNTIYF.